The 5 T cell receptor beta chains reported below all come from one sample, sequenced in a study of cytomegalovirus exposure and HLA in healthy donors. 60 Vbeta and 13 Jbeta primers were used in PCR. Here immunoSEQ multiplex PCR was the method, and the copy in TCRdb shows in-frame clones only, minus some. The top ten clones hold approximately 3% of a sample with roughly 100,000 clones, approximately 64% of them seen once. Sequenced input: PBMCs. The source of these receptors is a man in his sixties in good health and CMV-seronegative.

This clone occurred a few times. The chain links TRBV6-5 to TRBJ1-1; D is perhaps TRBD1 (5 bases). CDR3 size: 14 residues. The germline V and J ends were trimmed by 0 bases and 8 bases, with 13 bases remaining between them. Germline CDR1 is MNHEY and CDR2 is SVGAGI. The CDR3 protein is CASSYSASGVEAFF. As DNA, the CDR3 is TGTGCCAGCAGTTACTCAGCTTCGGGGGTGGAAGCTTTCTTT.

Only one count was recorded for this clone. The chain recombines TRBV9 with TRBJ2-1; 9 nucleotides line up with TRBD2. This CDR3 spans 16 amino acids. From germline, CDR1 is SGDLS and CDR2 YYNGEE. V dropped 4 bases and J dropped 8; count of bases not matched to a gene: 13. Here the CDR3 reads CASSWGSGRSGDEQFF. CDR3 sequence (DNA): TGTGCCAGCAGCTGGGGTAGCGGGAGATCCGGCGATGAGCAGTTCTTC.

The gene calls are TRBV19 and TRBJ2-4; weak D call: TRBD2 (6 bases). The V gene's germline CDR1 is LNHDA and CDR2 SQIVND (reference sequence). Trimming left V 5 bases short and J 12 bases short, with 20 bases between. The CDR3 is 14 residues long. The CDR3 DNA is TGTGCCAGTAGTCATGGACTAAAGGAAGAGTATCAGTACTTC. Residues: CASSHGLKEEYQYF. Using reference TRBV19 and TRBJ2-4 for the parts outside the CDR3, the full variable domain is DGGITQSPKYLFRKEGQNVTLSCEQNLNHDAMYWYRQDPGQGLRLIYYSQIVNDFQKGDIAEGYSVSREKKESFPLTVTSAQKNPTAFYLCASSHGLKEEYQYFGAGTRLSVL.

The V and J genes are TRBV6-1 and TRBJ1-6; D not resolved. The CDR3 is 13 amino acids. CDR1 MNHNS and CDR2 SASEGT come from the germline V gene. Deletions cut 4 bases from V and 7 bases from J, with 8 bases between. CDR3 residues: CASSAQLNSPLHF. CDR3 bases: TGTGCCAGCAGTGCGCAACTAAATTCACCCCTCCACTTT.

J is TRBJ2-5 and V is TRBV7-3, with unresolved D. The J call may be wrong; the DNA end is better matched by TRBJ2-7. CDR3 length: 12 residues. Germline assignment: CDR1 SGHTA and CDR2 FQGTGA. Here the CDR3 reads CASSLSSYEQYF. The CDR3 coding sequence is TGTGCCAGCAGCTTAAGTTCCTACGAGCAGTACTTC.